The rows below give T cell receptor beta chains drawn from one sample of a study of regulatory T cells in long-lasting Graves disease. From the multiplex PCR reads, TCRdb called clonotypes with MiXCR, one entry per CDR3 protein. The sample lists roughly 430,000 distinct CDR3 sequences, around a fifth occurring once. The sequencing here drew on peripheral blood mononuclear cells (PBMCs), taken when the disease was refractory, from a patient treated with antithyroid drugs. The receptors derive from a female donor with Graves disease. CDR3s include the opening cysteine and the closing phenylalanine or tryptophan. Each record gives: V gene, clone size, D gene, J gene, CDR3 DNA, CDR3 protein. A D gene is named only where the DNA matches it firmly. Clone size is shown for a subset of rows, as once, few, many or a class of expanded clone.

V: TRBV7-3
size: NA
D: TRBD2
J: TRBJ2-7
DNA: TGTGCCAGCAGCCCTGCGCGGGAGGGGAGGTACGAGCAGTACTTC
CDR3: CASSPAREGRYEQYF

V: TRBV27
size: NA
D: NA
J: TRBJ2-7
DNA: TGTGCCAGCAGTTGGGGGGCGGCGAGCTCCTACGAGCAGTACTTC
CDR3: CASSWGAASSYEQYF

V: TRBV28
size: many
D: NA
J: TRBJ2-7
DNA: TGTGCCAGCAGATACAGGGAAACCTACGAGCAGTACTTC
CDR3: CASRYRETYEQYF

V: TRBV20-1
size: NA
D: NA
J: TRBJ1-1
DNA: TGCAGAGCCGGGGGCCCCAGGGGTGAAGCTTTCTTT
CDR3: CRAGGPRGEAFF

V: TRBV5-4
size: once
D: NA
J: TRBJ1-1
DNA: TGTGCCATCCAACGGCGGGCAGGAGGGGACACTGAAGCTTTCTTT
CDR3: CAIQRRAGGDTEAFF

V: TRBV28
size: many
D: NA
J: TRBJ2-6
DNA: TGTGCCAGCACGAACTCTGGGGCCAACGTCCTGACTTTC
CDR3: CASTNSGANVLTF

V: TRBV5-6
size: many
D: NA
J: TRBJ1-4
DNA: TGTGCCAGCAGCTTTCTCAGCGCAACTAATGAAAAACTGTTTTTT
CDR3: CASSFLSATNEKLFF

V: TRBV7-2
size: many
D: NA
J: TRBJ1-2
DNA: TGTGCCAGCAGCCCTCTTCGCTCCTATGGCTACACCTTC
CDR3: CASSPLRSYGYTF

V: TRBV7-9
size: many
D: NA
J: TRBJ2-7
DNA: TGTGCCAGCAGCTTAGTCTCGGGAACTTCCTACGAGCAGTACTTC
CDR3: CASSLVSGTSYEQYF

V: TRBV6-1
size: few
D: NA
J: TRBJ2-5
DNA: TGTGCCAGCGGGGAATACGTCGGACAGCAAGAGACCCAGTACTTC
CDR3: CASGEYVGQQETQYF

V: TRBV2
size: many
D: TRBD1
J: TRBJ2-1
DNA: TGTGCCAGCAGCGCGGACAGGGGCTGGGGGGGAGAGCAGTTCTTC
CDR3: CASSADRGWGGEQFF